The rows below give T cell receptor beta chains drawn from one sample of a study of HIV-infected patients and healthy controls. TCRdb processed the 5' RACE reads anew with MiXCR; each CDR3 protein has one entry. The sample has fewer than 7,000 distinct CDR3 sequences, approximately 11% seen once. The input for sequencing was blood, taken before antiretroviral therapy. The receptors were sampled from an adult with HIV infection. CDR3s include the opening cysteine and the closing phenylalanine or tryptophan. A D gene is named only where the DNA matches it firmly. Expanded clones are given a class, and other clones once, few, many or no size at all.

len: 16
v_gene: TRBV18
j_gene: TRBJ1-2
abundance: many
d_gene: TRBD1
CDR3aa: CASSSRTGDLGYGYTF
CDR3nt: TGTGCCAGCTCATCGAGGACAGGGGATCTAGGCTATGGCTACACCTTC

len: 15
v_gene: TRBV7-9
j_gene: TRBJ1-5
abundance: many
d_gene: TRBD1
CDR3aa: CASTPGTGGNQPQHF
CDR3nt: TGTGCCAGCACTCCCGGGACAGGGGGCAATCAGCCCCAGCATTTT

len: 13
v_gene: TRBV28
j_gene: TRBJ2-7
abundance: -
d_gene: -
CDR3aa: CASSRGRSYEQYF
CDR3nt: TGTGCCAGCAGCCGGGGTCGAAGCTACGAGCAGTACTTC

len: 14
v_gene: TRBV20-1
j_gene: TRBJ2-5
abundance: medium-sized
d_gene: -
CDR3aa: CSAPRDGRQETQYF
CDR3nt: TGCAGTGCCCCCCGGGACGGGCGTCAAGAGACCCAGTACTTC

len: 14
v_gene: TRBV6-5
j_gene: TRBJ1-4
abundance: many
d_gene: -
CDR3aa: CASSSWGPNEKLFF
CDR3nt: TGTGCCAGCAGCTCCTGGGGACCTAATGAAAAACTGTTTTTT

len: 19
v_gene: TRBV28
j_gene: TRBJ2-1
abundance: medium-sized
d_gene: TRBD2
CDR3aa: CASSLLWLAGDSSYNEQFF
CDR3nt: TGTGCCAGCAGTTTACTATGGCTAGCGGGGGACAGCTCCTACAATGAGCAGTTCTTC

len: 14
v_gene: TRBV6-1
j_gene: TRBJ1-3
abundance: once
d_gene: -
CDR3aa: CASSPPGDGNTIYF
CDR3nt: TGTGCCAGCAGCCCCCCAGGGGACGGAAACACCATATATTTT

len: 12
v_gene: TRBV6-6
j_gene: TRBJ1-1
abundance: medium-sized
d_gene: -
CDR3aa: CASSYGGTEAFF
CDR3nt: TGTGCCAGCAGTTACGGGGGAACTGAAGCTTTCTTT

len: 14
v_gene: TRBV7-9
j_gene: TRBJ2-7
abundance: few
d_gene: TRBD1
CDR3aa: CASSSGQGRREQYF
CDR3nt: TGTGCCAGCAGCTCCGGACAGGGGAGGCGCGAGCAGTACTTC

len: 14
v_gene: TRBV7-2
j_gene: TRBJ1-4
abundance: few
d_gene: -
CDR3aa: CASSLVNLNEKLFF
CDR3nt: TGTGCCAGCAGCTTAGTGAACCTTAATGAAAAACTGTTTTTT

len: 14
v_gene: TRBV5-1
j_gene: TRBJ2-1
abundance: medium-sized
d_gene: TRBD2
CDR3aa: CASSLEAGALEQFF
CDR3nt: TGCGCCAGCAGCTTGGAAGCGGGAGCTCTTGAGCAGTTCTTC

len: 16
v_gene: TRBV19
j_gene: TRBJ2-3
abundance: medium-sized
d_gene: TRBD2
CDR3aa: CASNLLGAGGADTQYF
CDR3nt: TGTGCCAGTAACTTACTTGGGGCGGGAGGAGCAGATACGCAGTATTTT

len: 18
v_gene: TRBV7-2
j_gene: TRBJ2-7
abundance: many
d_gene: TRBD2
CDR3aa: CASSLGLAGSSSSYEQYF
CDR3nt: TGTGCCAGCAGCTTAGGTCTAGCGGGGTCTTCCAGCTCCTACGAGCAGTACTTC

len: 13
v_gene: TRBV30
j_gene: TRBJ2-5
abundance: -
d_gene: -
CDR3aa: CAWSVGAQETQYF
CDR3nt: TGTGCCTGGAGTGTTGGGGCACAAGAGACCCAGTACTTC

len: 17
v_gene: TRBV7-2
j_gene: TRBJ2-5
abundance: medium-sized
d_gene: TRBD2
CDR3aa: CASSLAPSGAIPETQYF
CDR3nt: TGTGCCAGCAGCTTAGCTCCTAGCGGGGCCATCCCAGAGACCCAGTACTTC

len: 15
v_gene: TRBV20-1
j_gene: TRBJ2-3
abundance: large
d_gene: TRBD2
CDR3aa: CSADRDGGRTDTQYF
CDR3nt: TGCAGTGCTGACAGAGATGGCGGGAGAACAGATACGCAGTATTTT

len: 12
v_gene: TRBV28
j_gene: TRBJ1-1
abundance: few
d_gene: TRBD1
CDR3aa: CASRGQDTEAFF
CDR3nt: TGTGCCAGCAGGGGACAGGACACTGAAGCTTTCTTT

len: 14
v_gene: TRBV6-5
j_gene: TRBJ1-1
abundance: few
d_gene: -
CDR3aa: CASSYGTPNTEAFF
CDR3nt: TGTGCCAGCAGTTACGGGACACCGAACACTGAAGCTTTCTTT

len: 13
v_gene: TRBV5-4
j_gene: TRBJ2-1
abundance: medium-sized
d_gene: -
CDR3aa: CASSLVLGGEQFF
CDR3nt: TGTGCCAGCAGCTTGGTCCTCGGGGGTGAGCAGTTCTTC

len: 15
v_gene: TRBV5-1
j_gene: TRBJ2-2
abundance: -
d_gene: -
CDR3aa: CASSFSRGNTGELFF
CDR3nt: TGCGCCAGCAGCTTCAGTAGAGGGAACACCGGGGAGCTGTTTTTT

len: 17
v_gene: TRBV5-6
j_gene: TRBJ2-1
abundance: medium-sized
d_gene: -
CDR3aa: CASSQPSQPGAHNEQFF
CDR3nt: TGTGCCAGCAGCCAACCGTCCCAACCGGGAGCGCACAATGAGCAGTTCTTC

len: 14
v_gene: TRBV5-1
j_gene: TRBJ1-1
abundance: many
d_gene: -
CDR3aa: CASSLKPGETEAFF
CDR3nt: TGCGCCAGCAGCTTAAAGCCAGGGGAAACTGAAGCTTTCTTT

len: 14
v_gene: TRBV18
j_gene: TRBJ2-1
abundance: -
d_gene: -
CDR3aa: CASSPPGVRNEQFF
CDR3nt: TGTGCCAGCTCACCACCCGGGGTACGGAATGAGCAGTTCTTC

len: 12
v_gene: TRBV27
j_gene: TRBJ1-1
abundance: medium-sized
d_gene: -
CDR3aa: CASSPLLGEAFF
CDR3nt: TGTGCCAGCAGCCCCTTATTAGGGGAAGCTTTCTTT

len: 13
v_gene: TRBV6-5
j_gene: TRBJ1-5
abundance: medium-sized
d_gene: -
CDR3aa: CASSRDSIVAQHF
CDR3nt: TGTGCCAGCAGTCGGGACTCCATCGTTGCCCAGCATTTT

len: 13
v_gene: TRBV6-5
j_gene: TRBJ2-3
abundance: -
d_gene: TRBD1
CDR3aa: CASSGGAADTQYF
CDR3nt: TGTGCCAGCTCAGGGGGCGCGGCAGATACGCAGTATTTT

len: 14
v_gene: TRBV20-1
j_gene: TRBJ2-1
abundance: medium-sized
d_gene: TRBD2
CDR3aa: CSAIPSGRYNEQFF
CDR3nt: TGCAGTGCGATACCTAGCGGGCGTTACAATGAGCAGTTCTTC

len: 17
v_gene: TRBV7-3
j_gene: TRBJ1-1
abundance: medium-sized
d_gene: TRBD1
CDR3aa: CASSLTPQTGFFTEAFF
CDR3nt: TGTGCCAGCAGCTTAACCCCTCAGACAGGGTTTTTCACTGAAGCTTTCTTT

len: 13
v_gene: TRBV2
j_gene: TRBJ2-3
abundance: many
d_gene: -
CDR3aa: CASRLDRTDTQYF
CDR3nt: TGTGCCAGCAGACTGGACCGCACAGATACGCAGTATTTT